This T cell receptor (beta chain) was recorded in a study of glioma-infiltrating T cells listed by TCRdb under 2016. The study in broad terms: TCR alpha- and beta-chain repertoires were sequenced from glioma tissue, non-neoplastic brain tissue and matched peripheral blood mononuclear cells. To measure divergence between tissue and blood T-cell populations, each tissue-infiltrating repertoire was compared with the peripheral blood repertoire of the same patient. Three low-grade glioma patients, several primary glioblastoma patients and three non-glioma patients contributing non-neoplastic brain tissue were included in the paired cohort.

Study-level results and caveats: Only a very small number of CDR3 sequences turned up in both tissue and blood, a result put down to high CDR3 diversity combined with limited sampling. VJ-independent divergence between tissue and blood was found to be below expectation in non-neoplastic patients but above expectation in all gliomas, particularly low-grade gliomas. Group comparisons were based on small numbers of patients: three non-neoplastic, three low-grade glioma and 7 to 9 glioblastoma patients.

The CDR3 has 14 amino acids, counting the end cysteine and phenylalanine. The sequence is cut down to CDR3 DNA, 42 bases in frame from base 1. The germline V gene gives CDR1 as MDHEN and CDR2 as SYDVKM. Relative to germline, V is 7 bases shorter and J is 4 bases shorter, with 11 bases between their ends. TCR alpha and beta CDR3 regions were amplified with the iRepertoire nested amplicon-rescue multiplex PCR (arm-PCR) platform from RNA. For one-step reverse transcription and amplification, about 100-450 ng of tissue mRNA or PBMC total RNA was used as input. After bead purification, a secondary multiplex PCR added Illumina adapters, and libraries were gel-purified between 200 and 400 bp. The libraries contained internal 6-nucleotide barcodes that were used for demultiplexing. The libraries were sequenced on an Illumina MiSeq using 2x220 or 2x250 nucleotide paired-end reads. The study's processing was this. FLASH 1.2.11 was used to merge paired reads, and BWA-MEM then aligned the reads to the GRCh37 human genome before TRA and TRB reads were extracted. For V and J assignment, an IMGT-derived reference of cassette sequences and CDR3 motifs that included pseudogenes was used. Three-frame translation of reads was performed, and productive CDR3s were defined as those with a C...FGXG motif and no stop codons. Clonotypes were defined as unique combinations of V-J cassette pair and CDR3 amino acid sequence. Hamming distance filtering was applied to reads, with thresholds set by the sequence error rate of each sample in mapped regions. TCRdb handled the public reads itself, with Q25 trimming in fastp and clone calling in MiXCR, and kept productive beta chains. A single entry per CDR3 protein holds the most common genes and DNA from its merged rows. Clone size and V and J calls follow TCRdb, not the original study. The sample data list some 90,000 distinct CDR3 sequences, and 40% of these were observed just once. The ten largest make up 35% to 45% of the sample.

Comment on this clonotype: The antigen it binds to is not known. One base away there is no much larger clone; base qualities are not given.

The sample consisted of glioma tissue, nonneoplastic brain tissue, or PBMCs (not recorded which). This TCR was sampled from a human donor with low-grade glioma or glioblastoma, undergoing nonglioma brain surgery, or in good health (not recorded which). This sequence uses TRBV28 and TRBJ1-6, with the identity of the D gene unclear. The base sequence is TGTGCCAGCACCCCCACGGAGTATAATTCACCCCTCCACTTT. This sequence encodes CASTPTEYNSPLHF.